This TCR beta chain was captured by sequencing in a study of T cell responses to AZD1222 COVID-19 vaccine. Turning to the study itself: Pooled samples include second doses given at about 4 or 12 weeks. The study's findings and limits: Spike-specific TCR breadth rose after two AZD1222 doses, and depth rose as well. Clonal diversity was possibly underestimated, and white British individuals and females predominated among donors.

Of note for this clone: The antigen is unknown.

Per germline, CDR1 MDHEN and CDR2 SYDVKM. V lost 2 bases and J lost 7, with 18 bases in between. CDR3 length: 16 residues. Data came from immunoSEQ multiplex PCR; TCRdb stores just in-frame clones and leaves some out. The sample records 85,000 to 130,000 clones, about 90% being singletons. The receptor's source is an adult in good health. The starting material was peripheral blood, obtained on day 0 of AZD1222 vaccination. The gene calls are TRBV28 and TRBJ2-1, with D possibly TRBD1 on 5 matching bases. DNA of the CDR3: TGTGCCAGCAGTTTACCTGAGCCCCTGGGGCCAAATGAGCAGTTCTTC. It yields the protein CASSLPEPLGPNEQFF. The full variable domain, in which reference TRBV28 and TRBJ2-1 provide the parts outside the CDR3, is DVKVTQSSRYLVKRTGEKVFLECVQDMDHENMFWYRQDPGLGLRLIYFSYDVKMKEKGDIPEGYSVSREKKERFSLILESASTNQTSMYLCASSLPEPLGPNEQFFGPGTRLTVL.